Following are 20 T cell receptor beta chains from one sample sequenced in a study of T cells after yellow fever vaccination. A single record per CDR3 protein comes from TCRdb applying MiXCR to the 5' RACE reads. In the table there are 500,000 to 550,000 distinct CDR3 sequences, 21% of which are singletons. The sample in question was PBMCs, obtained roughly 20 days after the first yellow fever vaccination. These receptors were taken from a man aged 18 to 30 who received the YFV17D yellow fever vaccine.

DNA of the CDR3: TGTGCCAGCAGCCTTGGGACTAGCGGTAGTGATACGCAGTATTTT. It yields the protein CASSLGTSGSDTQYF. The chain is built from TRBV7-9 and TRBJ2-3; TRBD2 aligns across 11 bases. From germline, CDR1 is SEHNR and CDR2 FQNEAQ (reference sequence). The CDR3 spans 15 residues. V was pared by 5 bases and J by 6 bases, with 7 bases of the junction left unmatched.

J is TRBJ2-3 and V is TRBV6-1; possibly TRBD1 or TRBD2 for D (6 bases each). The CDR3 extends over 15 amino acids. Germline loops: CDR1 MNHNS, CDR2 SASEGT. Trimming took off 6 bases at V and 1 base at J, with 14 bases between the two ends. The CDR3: CASRDLGGRTDTQYF. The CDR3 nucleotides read TGTGCCAGCAGAGACCTCGGGGGCCGCACAGATACGCAGTATTTT.

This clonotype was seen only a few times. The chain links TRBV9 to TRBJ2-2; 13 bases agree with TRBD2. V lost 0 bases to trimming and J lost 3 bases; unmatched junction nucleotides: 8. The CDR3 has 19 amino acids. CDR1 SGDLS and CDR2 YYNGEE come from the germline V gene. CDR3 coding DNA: TGTGCCAGCAGCGTAGCCGAGGGACTAGCGGGGCCCCACACCGGGGAGCTGTTTTTT. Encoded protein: CASSVAEGLAGPHTGELFF. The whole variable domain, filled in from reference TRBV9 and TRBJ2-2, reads DSGVTQTPKHLITATGQRVTLRCSPRSGDLSVYWYQQSLDQGLQFLIQYYNGEERAKGNILERFSAQQFPDLHSELNLSSLELGDSALYFCASSVAEGLAGPHTGELFFGEGSRLTVL.

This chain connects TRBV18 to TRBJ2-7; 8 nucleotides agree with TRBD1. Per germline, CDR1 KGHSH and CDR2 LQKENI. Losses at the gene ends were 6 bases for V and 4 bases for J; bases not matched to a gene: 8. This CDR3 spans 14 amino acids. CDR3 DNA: TGTGCCAGCTCGCCCGGGACAGGACAATACGAGCAGTACTTC. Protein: CASSPGTGQYEQYF.

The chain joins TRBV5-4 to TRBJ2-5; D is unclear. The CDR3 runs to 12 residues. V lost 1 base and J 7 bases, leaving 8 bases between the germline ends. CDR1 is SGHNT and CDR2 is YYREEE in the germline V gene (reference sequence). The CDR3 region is CASSLNYGTQYF. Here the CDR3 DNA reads TGTGCCAGCAGCTTGAACTACGGGACCCAGTACTTC. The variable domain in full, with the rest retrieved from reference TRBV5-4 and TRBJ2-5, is ETGVTQSPTHLIKTRGQQVTLRCSSQSGHNTVSWYQQALGQGPQFIFQYYREEENGRGNFPPRFSGLQFPNYSSELNVNALELDDSALYLCASSLNYGTQYFGPGTRLLVL.

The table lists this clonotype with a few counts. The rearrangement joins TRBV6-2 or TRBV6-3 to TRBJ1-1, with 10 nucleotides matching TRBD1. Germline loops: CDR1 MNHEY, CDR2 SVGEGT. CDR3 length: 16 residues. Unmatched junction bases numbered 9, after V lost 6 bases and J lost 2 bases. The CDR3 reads CASRLHRDRGNTEAFF. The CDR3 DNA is TGTGCCAGCAGACTCCACCGGGACAGGGGAAACACTGAAGCTTTCTTT.

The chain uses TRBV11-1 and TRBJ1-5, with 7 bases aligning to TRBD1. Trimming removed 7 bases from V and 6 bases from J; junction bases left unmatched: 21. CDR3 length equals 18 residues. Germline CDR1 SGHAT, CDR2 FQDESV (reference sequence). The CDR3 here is CASTNSSARQGVGQPQHF. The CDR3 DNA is TGTGCCAGCACCAACAGTAGTGCGCGACAGGGAGTTGGTCAGCCCCAGCATTTT.

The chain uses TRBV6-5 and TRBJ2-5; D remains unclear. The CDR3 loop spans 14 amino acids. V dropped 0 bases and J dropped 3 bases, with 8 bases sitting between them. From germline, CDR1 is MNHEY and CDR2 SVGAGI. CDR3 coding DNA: TGTGCCAGCAGTTACTCGGCCAGAGAAGAGACCCAGTACTTC. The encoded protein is CASSYSAREETQYF.

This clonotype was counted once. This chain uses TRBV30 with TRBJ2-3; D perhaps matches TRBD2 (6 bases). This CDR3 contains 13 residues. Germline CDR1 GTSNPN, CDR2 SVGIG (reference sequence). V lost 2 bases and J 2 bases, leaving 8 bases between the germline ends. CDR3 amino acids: CAWSSGYTDTQYF. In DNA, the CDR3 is TGTGCCTGGAGTAGCGGGTACACAGATACGCAGTATTTT.

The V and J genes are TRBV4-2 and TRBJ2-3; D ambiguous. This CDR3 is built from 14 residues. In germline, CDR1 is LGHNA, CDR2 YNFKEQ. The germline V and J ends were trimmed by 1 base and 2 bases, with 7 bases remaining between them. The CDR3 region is CASSQVATTDTQYF. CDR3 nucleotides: TGTGCCAGCAGCCAAGTGGCTACCACAGATACGCAGTATTTT.

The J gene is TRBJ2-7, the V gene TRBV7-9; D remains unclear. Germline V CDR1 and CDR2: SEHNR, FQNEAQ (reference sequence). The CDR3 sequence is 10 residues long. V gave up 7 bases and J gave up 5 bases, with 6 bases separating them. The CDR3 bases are TGTGCCAGCATGCGGCACGAGCAGTACGTC. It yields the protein CASMRHEQYV.

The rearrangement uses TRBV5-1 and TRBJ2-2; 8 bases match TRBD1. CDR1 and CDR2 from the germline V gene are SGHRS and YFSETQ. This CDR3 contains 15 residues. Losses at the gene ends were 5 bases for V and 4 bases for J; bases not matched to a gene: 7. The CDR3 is CASSRQGRTTGELFF. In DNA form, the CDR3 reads TGCGCCAGCAGTCGACAGGGGCGAACCACCGGGGAGCTGTTTTTT.

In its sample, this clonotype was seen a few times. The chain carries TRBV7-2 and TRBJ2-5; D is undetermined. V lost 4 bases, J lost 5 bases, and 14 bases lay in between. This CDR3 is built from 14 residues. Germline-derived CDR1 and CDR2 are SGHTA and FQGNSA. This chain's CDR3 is CASSSPGDVETQYF. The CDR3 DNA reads TGTGCCAGCAGCTCCCCTGGAGACGTCGAGACCCAGTACTTC.

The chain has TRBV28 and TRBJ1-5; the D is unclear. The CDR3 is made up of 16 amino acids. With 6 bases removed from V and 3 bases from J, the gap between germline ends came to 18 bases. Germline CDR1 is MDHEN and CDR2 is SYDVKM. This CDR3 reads CASSFLGPDPNQPQHF. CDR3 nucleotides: TGTGCCAGCAGCTTTCTGGGCCCCGACCCCAATCAGCCCCAGCATTTT. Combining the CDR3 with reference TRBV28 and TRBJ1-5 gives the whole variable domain DVKVTQSSRYLVKRTGEKVFLECVQDMDHENMFWYRQDPGLGLRLIYFSYDVKMKEKGDIPEGYSVSREKKERFSLILESASTNQTSMYLCASSFLGPDPNQPQHFGDGTRLSIL.

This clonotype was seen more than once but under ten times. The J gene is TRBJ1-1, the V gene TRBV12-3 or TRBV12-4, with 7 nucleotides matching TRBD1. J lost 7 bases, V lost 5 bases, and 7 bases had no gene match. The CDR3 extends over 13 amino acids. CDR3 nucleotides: TGTGCCAGCAGTCGAAAGAGGGACAGTGAAGCTTTCTTT. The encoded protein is CASSRKRDSEAFF.

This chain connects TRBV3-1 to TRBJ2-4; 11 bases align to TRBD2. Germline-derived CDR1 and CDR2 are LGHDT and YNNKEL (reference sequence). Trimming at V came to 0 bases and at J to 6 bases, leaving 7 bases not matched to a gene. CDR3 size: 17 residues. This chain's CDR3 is CASSQDAASGGINIQYF. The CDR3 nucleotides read TGTGCCAGCAGCCAAGATGCGGCTAGCGGGGGGATAAACATTCAGTACTTC.

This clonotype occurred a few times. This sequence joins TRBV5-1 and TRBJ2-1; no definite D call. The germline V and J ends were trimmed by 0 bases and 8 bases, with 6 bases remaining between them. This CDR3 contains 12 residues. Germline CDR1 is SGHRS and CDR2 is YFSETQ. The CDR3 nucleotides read TGCGCCAGCAGCTTGGGCTCGGATGAGCAGTTCTTC. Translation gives CASSLGSDEQFF.

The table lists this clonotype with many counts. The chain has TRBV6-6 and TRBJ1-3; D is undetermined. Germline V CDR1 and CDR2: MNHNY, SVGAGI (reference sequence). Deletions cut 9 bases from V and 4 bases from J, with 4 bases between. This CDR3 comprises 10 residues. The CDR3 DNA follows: TGTGCCAGTTCGGGAAACACCATATATTTT. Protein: CASSGNTIYF.

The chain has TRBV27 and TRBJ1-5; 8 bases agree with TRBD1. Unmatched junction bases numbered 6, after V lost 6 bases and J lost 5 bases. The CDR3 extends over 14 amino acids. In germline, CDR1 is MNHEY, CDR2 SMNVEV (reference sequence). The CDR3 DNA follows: TGTGCCAGCAGGACAGCAGGGGGCGATCAGCCCCAGCATTTT. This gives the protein CASRTAGGDQPQHF.

The CDR3 DNA sequence: TGTGCCGGCGGACAGGGAAACACCATATATTTT. Translating it yields CAGGQGNTIYF. The rearrangement links TRBV6-2 or TRBV6-3 to TRBJ1-3, with D perhaps TRBD1 (6 bases). Germline CDR1 MNHEY, CDR2 SVGEGT. With 11 bases removed from V and 4 bases from J, the gap between germline ends came to 9 bases. CDR3 length: 11 residues.